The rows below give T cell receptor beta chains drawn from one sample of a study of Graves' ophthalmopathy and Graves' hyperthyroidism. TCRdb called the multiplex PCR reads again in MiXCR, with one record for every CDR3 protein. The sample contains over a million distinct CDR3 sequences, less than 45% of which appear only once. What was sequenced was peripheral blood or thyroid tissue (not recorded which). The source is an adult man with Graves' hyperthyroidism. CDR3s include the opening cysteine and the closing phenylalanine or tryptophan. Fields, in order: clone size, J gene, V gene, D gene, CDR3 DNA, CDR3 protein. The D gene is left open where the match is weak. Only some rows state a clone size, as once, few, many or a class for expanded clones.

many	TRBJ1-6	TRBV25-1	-	TGTGCCAGCAGTGATTTCAGTAACTATAATTCACCCCTCCACTTT	CASSDFSNYNSPLHF
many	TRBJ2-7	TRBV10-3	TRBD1	TGTGCCATCAGCGGAGGACAGGGGGTTTCCTACGAGCAGTACTTC	CAISGGQGVSYEQYF
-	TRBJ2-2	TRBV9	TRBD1	TGTGCCAGCAGCCAAGAGTTTGCAGGGGGCATCGTCGGGGAGCTGTTTTTT	CASSQEFAGGIVGELFF
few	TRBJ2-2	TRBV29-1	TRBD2	TGCAGCGTTCCCGGGACTAGCGGGGAGCTGTTTTTT	CSVPGTSGELFF
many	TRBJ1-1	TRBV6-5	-	TGTGCCAGCAGGATTCTCAGTGAGAACACTGAAGCTTTCTTT	CASRILSENTEAFF
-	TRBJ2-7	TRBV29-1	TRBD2	TGCAGCGTTGTCGGGGGGGAAACCTACGAGCAGTACTTC	CSVVGGETYEQYF
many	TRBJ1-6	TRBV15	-	TGTGCCACCAGCAGACGATCCTATAATTCACCCCTCCACTTT	CATSRRSYNSPLHF
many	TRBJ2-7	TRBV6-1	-	TGTGCCAGCAGTGAAACAGGGAGGGACGAGCAGTACTTC	CASSETGRDEQYF
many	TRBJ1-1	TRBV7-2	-	TGTGCCAGCAGCTTATCCGCGGGGGTTCGGGCACAGGCTTTCTTT	CASSLSAGVRAQAFF
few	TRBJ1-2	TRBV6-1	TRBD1	TGTGCCAGCAGTGAAATTGGGACAGGGGCCCGCTACACCTTC	CASSEIGTGARYTF
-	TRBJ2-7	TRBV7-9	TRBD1	TGTGCCAGCAGCGCCGGTGACAGGGAACCGCCCGAGCAGTACTTC	CASSAGDREPPEQYF
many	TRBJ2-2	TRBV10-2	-	TGCGCCAGCAGTGAGGTCCCAGGGGTCTTGGGGGAGCTGTTTTTT	CASSEVPGVLGELFF
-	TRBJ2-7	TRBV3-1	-	TGTGCCAGCAGCCAAGGGCGACAGGTCTACGAGCAGTACTTC	CASSQGRQVYEQYF
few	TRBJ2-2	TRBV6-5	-	TGTGCCACACTCTCAATCGTCACCGGGGAGCTGTTTTTT	CATLSIVTGELFF
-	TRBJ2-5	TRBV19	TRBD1	TGTGCCAGTGGGGGGACAGGGGGCGTGGAGACCCAGTACTTC	CASGGTGGVETQYF
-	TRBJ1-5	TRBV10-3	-	TGTGCCATCAGTGGGGACGGTCAGCCCCAGCATTTT	CAISGDGQPQHF
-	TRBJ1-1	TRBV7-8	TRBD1	TGTGCCAGCAGCTTAGAGGCGACAGGGTTGGGTGAAGCTTTCTTT	CASSLEATGLGEAFF
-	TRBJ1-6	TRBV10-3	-	TGTGCTAGCAGTTACAGGGCAGGGAAGACGGGTTCACCCCTCCACTTT	CASSYRAGKTGSPLHF
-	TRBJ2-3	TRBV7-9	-	TGTGCCAGCAGCGGGGGGCAGGCGAGCACAGATACGCAGTATTTT	CASSGGQASTDTQYF
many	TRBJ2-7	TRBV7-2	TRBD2	TGTGCCAGCAGCTTTGGGGCGGGAGCGAACGAGCAGTACTTC	CASSFGAGANEQYF
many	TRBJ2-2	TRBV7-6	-	TGTGCCAGCAGCACTCTGATTATCCGGGAGCTGTTTTTT	CASSTLIIRELFF
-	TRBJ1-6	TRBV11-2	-	TGTGCCAGCACCTCACAATTGTCACCCCTCCACTTT	CASTSQLSPLHF
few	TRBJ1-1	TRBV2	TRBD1	TGTGCCAGCAGTCCCCGACAGGGCCCAGAGTGGACTGAAGCTTTCTTT	CASSPRQGPEWTEAFF
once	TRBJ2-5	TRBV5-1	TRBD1	TGCGCCAGCAGCTTGGGCGGGACAGGGGGTGAGACCCAGTACTTC	CASSLGGTGGETQYF
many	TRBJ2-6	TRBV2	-	TGTGCCAGGGGCCTTCCCGGGCCTGGGGCCAACGTCCTGACTTTC	CARGLPGPGANVLTF
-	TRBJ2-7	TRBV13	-	TGTGCCAGCAGCCACCCTAACAGGGAGCAGTACTTC	CASSHPNREQYF
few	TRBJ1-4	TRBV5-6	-	TGTGCCAGCGGACTCGTAAGCGCTAATGAAAAACTGTTTTTT	CASGLVSANEKLFF
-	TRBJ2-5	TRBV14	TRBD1	TGTGCCAGCAGCCAAGATCTTGGACAGGGTGGCCGAACCCAGTACTTC	CASSQDLGQGGRTQYF
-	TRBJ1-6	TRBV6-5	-	TGTGCCAGCGTACAGGGTTATAATTCACCCCTCCACTTT	CASVQGYNSPLHF
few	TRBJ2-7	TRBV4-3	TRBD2	TGCGCCAGCAGCCAAGGTAGGAGCGGGGAGGCCTACGAGCAGTACTTC	CASSQGRSGEAYEQYF
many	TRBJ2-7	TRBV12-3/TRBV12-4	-	TGTGCCAGCAGTTTCATTAGGGGAGCCTACGAGCAGTACTTC	CASSFIRGAYEQYF
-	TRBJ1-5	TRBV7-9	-	TGCGCCAGCAGCCAAGCCGAGGGCCGGGAGAGTCAGCCCCAGCATTTT	CASSQAEGRESQPQHF
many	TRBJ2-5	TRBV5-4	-	TGTGCCAGCAGTTCCAGAACCGGGACACAAGAGACCCAGTACTTC	CASSSRTGTQETQYF
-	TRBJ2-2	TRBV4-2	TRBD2	TGTGCCAGCAGCCCTCAGCGGGGGGGCCGGTCCGGGGAGCTGTTTTTT	CASSPQRGGRSGELFF
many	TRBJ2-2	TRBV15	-	TGTGCCACCAGCAGAGATCCGAACACCGGGGAGCTGTTTTTT	CATSRDPNTGELFF
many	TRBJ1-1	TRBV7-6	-	TGTGCCAGCAGCCCCCAGGGTCCAACGAACACTGAAGCTTTCTTT	CASSPQGPTNTEAFF
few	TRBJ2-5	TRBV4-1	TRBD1	TGCGCCAGCAGCCAATGGACAGGACAAGAGACCCAGTACTTC	CASSQWTGQETQYF
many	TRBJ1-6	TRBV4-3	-	TGCGCCAGCAGTCCGATACGCTCCTATAATTCACCCCTCCACTTT	CASSPIRSYNSPLHF
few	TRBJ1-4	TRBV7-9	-	TGTGCCAGCAGTCCCATCGGATTGTCAAAACTGTTTTTT	CASSPIGLSKLFF
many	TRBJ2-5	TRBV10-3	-	TGTGCCATCAAAGGCGGACCCCCTGAGAGGGAGACCCAGTACTTC	CAIKGGPPERETQYF
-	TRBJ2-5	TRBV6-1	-	TGTGCCAGCAGTTCGCAGGCCACGATACAAGAGACCCAGTACTTC	CASSSQATIQETQYF
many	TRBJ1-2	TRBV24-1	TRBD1	TGTGCCACCAGTGATAGACAGGGGAACTATGGCTACACCTTC	CATSDRQGNYGYTF
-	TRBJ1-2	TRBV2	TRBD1	TGTGCCAGCATCAAGGACAGGGACTATGGCTACACCTTC	CASIKDRDYGYTF
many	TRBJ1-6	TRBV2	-	TGTGCCAGCACTGAAACCGGGACGGAGAATTCGGCCCTCCACTTT	CASTETGTENSALHF
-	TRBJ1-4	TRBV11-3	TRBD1	TGTGCCAGCAGCCAAAGGACAGGCATTAATGAAAAACTGTTTTTT	CASSQRTGINEKLFF
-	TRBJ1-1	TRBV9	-	TGTGCCAGCAGTGGAGGTGCTGGGATGGGGACTGAAGCTTTCTTT	CASSGGAGMGTEAFF
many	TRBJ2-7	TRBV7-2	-	TGTGCCAGCAGCTTAGGCCCTAGCCGGTACGAGCAGTACTTC	CASSLGPSRYEQYF
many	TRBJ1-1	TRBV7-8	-	TGTGCCAGCAGCTTAGGAGGTGGGGGAGAGGCGAGAGCTTTCTTT	CASSLGGGGEARAFF
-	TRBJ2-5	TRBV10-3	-	-	CAICSADRVQETQYF
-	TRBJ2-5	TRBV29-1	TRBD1	TGCAGCGTTGCGGGACAGGGTCAACAAGAGACCCAGTACTTC	CSVAGQGQQETQYF
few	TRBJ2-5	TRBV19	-	TGTGCCAGTAGTATAGTTGAGAGGAAAGAGACCCAGTACTTC	CASSIVERKETQYF
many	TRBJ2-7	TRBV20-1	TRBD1	TGCAGTGCTAGACGGGACAGCGCATCCTACGAGCAGTACTTC	CSARRDSASYEQYF
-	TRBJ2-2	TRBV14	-	TGTGCCAGCAGCCAAACAGCCGGGAAGCTGTTTTTT	CASSQTAGKLFF
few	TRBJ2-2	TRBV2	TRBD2	TGTGCCAGCAGAGGGGTAGCGGGAAACACCGGGGAGCTGTTTTTT	CASRGVAGNTGELFF
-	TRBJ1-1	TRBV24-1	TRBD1	TGTGCCAGCAGTCCCCGGGACAGGGATCAGGTTGGGGAAAACACTGAAGCTTTCTTT	CASSPRDRDQVGENTEAFF
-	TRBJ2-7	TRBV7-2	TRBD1	TGTGCCAGCAGCTTAGGGTCGGGACAGGTTGGGTACGAGCAGTACTTC	CASSLGSGQVGYEQYF
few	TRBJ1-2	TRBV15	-	TGTGCCACCAGCAGAGGGGACTTGGGGCAAAACACCTTC	CATSRGDLGQNTF
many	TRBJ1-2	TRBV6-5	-	TGTGCCGGAACCAGACAGCCTTCCTATGGCTACACCTTC	CAGTRQPSYGYTF
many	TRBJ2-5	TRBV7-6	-	TGTGCCAGCAGCTTACGCCAGGGAGGATCCGCACAAGAGACCCAGTACTTC	CASSLRQGGSAQETQYF